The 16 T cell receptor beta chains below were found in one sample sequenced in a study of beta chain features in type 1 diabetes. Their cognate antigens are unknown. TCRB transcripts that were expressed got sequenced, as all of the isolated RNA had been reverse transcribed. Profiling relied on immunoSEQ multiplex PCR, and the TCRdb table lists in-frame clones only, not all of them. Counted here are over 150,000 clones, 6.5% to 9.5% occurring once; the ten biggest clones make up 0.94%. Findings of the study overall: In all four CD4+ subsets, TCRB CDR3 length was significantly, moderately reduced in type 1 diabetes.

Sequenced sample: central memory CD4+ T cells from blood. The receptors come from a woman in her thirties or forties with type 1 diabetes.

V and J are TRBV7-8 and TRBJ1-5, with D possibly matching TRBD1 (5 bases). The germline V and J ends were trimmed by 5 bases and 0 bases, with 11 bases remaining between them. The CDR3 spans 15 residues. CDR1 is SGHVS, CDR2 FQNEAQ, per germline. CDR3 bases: TGTGCCAGCAGCCAGGGCCCTAATAGCAATCAGCCCCAGCATTTT. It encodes CASSQGPNSNQPQHF.

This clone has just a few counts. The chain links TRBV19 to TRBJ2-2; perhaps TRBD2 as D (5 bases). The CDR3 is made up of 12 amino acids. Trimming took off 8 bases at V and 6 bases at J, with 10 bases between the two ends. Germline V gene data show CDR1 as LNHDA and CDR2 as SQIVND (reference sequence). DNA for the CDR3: TGTGCCAGTTATGCCGGGGCCGGGGAGCTGTTTTTT. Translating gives CASYAGAGELFF.

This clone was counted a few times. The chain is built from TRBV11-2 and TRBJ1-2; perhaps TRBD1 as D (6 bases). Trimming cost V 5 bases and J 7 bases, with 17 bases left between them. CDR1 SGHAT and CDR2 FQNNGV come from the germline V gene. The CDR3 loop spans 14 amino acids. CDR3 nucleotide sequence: TGTGCCAGCAGCCCCTGGGGGGGGGCGCCTGGCTACACCTTC. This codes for CASSPWGGAPGYTF.

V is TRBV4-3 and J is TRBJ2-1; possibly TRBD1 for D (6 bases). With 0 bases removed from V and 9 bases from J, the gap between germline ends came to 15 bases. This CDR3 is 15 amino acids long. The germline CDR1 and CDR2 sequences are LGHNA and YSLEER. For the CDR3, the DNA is TGCGCCAGCAGCCAAGAGAACTTTTTAGGGGGTGAGCAGTTCTTC. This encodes CASSQENFLGGEQFF.

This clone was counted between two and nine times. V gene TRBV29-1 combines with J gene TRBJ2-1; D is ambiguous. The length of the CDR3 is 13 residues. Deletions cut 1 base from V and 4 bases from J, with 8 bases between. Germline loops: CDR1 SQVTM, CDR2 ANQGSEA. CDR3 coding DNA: TGCAGCGTTGAAGCCGTTGCGTACAATGAGCAGTTCTTC. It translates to CSVEAVAYNEQFF.

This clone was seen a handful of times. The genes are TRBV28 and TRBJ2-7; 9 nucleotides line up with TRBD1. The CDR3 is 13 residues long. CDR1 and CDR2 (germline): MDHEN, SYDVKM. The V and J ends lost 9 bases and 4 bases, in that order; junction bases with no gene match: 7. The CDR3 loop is CASTTGGPYEQYF. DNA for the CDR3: TGTGCCAGTACCACAGGGGGCCCATACGAGCAGTACTTC.

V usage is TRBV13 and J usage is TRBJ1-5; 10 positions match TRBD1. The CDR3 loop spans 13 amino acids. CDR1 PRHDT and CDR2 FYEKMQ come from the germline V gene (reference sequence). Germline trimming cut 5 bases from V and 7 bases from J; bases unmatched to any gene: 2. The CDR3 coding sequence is TGTGCCAGCAGCCGGGACAGGGGCCAGCCCCAGCATTTT. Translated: CASSRDRGQPQHF.

The DNA of the CDR3 is TGCGCCAGCAGCTTTCTCTCAGGACAGGGTTTATCACCCCTCCACTTT. Its translation: CASSFLSGQGLSPLHF. The chain employs TRBV5-1 and TRBJ1-6, with 8 bases matching TRBD1. The germline V gene encodes CDR1 SGHRS and CDR2 YFSETQ. After removal of 2 bases from V and 10 bases from J, the junction contained 11 bases not matched to a gene. The CDR3 consists of 16 residues.

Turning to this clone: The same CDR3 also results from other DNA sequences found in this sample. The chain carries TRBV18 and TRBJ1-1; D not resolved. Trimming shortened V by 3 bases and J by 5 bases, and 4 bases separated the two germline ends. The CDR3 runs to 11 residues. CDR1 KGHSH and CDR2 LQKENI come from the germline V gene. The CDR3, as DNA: TGTGCCAGCTCACCCTCGACTGAAGCTTTCTTT. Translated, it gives CASSPSTEAFF.

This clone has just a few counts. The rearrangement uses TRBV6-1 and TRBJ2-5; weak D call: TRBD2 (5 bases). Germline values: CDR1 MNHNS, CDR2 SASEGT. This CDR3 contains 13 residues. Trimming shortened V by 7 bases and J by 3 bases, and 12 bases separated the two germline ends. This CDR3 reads CASNEGRKETQYF. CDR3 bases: TGTGCCAGCAACGAGGGAAGGAAAGAGACCCAGTACTTC.

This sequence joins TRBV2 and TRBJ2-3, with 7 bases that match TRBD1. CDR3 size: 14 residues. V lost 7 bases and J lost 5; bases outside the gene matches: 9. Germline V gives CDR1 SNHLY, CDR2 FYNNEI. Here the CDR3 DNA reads TGTGCCAGCAATACGGGACAGAGGGGAGATACGCAGTATTTT. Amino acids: CASNTGQRGDTQYF.

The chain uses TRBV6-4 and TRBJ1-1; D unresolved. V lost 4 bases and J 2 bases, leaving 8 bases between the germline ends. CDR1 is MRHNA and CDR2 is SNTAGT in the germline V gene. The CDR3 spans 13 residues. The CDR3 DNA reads TGTGCCAGCAGTGTAGAGATCAACACTGAAGCTTTCTTT. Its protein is CASSVEINTEAFF.

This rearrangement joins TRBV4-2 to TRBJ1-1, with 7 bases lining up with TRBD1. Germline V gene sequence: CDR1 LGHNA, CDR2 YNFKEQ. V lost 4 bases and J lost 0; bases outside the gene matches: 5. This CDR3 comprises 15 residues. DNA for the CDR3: TGTGCCAGCAGCCGGAGGACAGGCTTGAACACTGAAGCTTTCTTT. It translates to CASSRRTGLNTEAFF.

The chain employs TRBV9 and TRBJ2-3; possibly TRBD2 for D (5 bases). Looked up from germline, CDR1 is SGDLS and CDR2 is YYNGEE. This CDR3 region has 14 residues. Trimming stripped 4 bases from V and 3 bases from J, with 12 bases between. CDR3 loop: CASSPYERTDTQYF. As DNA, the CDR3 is TGTGCCAGCAGCCCCTATGAGCGGACAGATACGCAGTATTTT.

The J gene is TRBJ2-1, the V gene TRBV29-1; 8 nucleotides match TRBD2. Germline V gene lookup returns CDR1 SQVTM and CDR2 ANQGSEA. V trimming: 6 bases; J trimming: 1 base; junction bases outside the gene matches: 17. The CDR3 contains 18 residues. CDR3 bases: TGCAGCGTAATGGGGACTAGAGTGATGTGGGAGTCCTACAATGAGCAGTTCTTC. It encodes CSVMGTRVMWESYNEQFF.

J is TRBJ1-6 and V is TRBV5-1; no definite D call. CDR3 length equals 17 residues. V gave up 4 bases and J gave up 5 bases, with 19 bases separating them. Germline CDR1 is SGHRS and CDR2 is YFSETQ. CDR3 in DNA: TGCGCCAGCAGCCTGCAGCAGGTTTCCCTTAATAATTCACCCCTCCACTTT. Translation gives CASSLQQVSLNNSPLHF. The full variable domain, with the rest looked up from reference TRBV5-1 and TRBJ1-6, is KAGVTQTPRYLIKTRGQQVTLSCSPISGHRSVSWYQQTPGQGLQFLFEYFSETQRNKGNFPGRFSGRQFSNSRSEMNVSTLELGDSALYLCASSLQQVSLNNSPLHFGNGTRLTVT.